This T cell receptor (beta chain) derives from a study of T cell changes during pregnancy in multiple sclerosis. Per the germline V gene, CDR1 is SGHAT and CDR2 is FQDESV (reference sequence). Trimming removed 1 base from V and 0 bases from J, with 13 bases in between. This CDR3 is 16 amino acids long. Data came from immunoSEQ multiplex PCR; TCRdb stores just in-frame clones and leaves some out. The data contain about 80,000 clones, around nine tenths of them singletons. This TCR was sampled from a female donor with multiple sclerosis, enrolled in a pregnancy study. The chain joins TRBV11-1 to TRBJ2-7; D is perhaps TRBD2 (6 bases). The starting material was CD4+ T cells from peripheral blood mononuclear cells, obtained before pregnancy. The CDR3 here is CASSLERAASSYEQYF. For the CDR3, the DNA is TGTGCCAGCAGCTTAGAGCGGGCCGCGAGCTCCTACGAGCAGTACTTC. Based on the CDR3 plus reference TRBV11-1 and TRBJ2-7, the full variable domain is EAEVAQSPRYKITEKSQAVAFWCDPISGHATLYWYRQILGQGPELLVQFQDESVVDDSQLPKDRFSAERLKGVDSTLKIQPAELGDSAMYLCASSLERAASSYEQYFGPGTRLTVT.